This TCR beta chain was observed in a study of blood T cells in healthy people across ages. The second PCR ran roughly 6 to 11 cycles with a sample-barcoded 5' primer and J-beta primers. Using its own MiXCR run on the 5' RACE reads, TCRdb lists one record per CDR3 protein. Among some 550,000 distinct CDR3 sequences, around 50% were seen once, and the ten largest hold around 23%. The germline gives CDR1 MNHEY, CDR2 SMNVEV (reference sequence). V lost 8 bases to trimming and J lost 0 bases, with 13 bases between them. The CDR3 length is 14 residues. The sequence was obtained from a man older than 75 in good health. Sequenced input: blood. The V and J genes are TRBV27 and TRBJ2-5, with D tentatively TRBD1 or TRBD2 (5 bases each). The CDR3 region is CASGLRGDQETQYF. The CDR3 coding sequence is TGTGCCAGCGGGCTTCGAGGGGACCAAGAGACCCAGTACTTC.